What follows describes a single T cell receptor beta chain. From germline, CDR1 is SGHVS and CDR2 FQNEAQ. The CDR3 runs 13 residues. V was trimmed by 5 bases and J by 0 bases, leaving 6 bases between them. TCRdb re-derived calls from the 5' RACE reads in MiXCR, one entry per CDR3 protein. The table lists about 130,000 distinct CDR3 sequences, 8% to 10% of them singletons. The data derive from a study of T cells after yellow fever vaccination. The sample here was CD8+ T cells sorted from PBMCs, taken on the day of the yellow fever booster vaccination. The chain carries TRBV7-8 and TRBJ2-3; possibly TRBD1 for D (5 bases). The sequence was collected from a man aged 18-30 years who received the YFV17D yellow fever vaccine. The CDR3 sequence is CASSRQSTDTQYF. CDR3 bases: TGTGCCAGCAGCCGACAGAGCACAGATACGCAGTATTTT.